This T cell receptor beta chain was obtained from a study of blood T cell repertoires in COVID-19. Overall study: Italy, Spain and the United States were the sources of the convalescent and acute COVID-19 samples. T cells, B-cell-depleted T cells, or PBMCs supplied cDNA or gDNA.

Measured with immunoSEQ multiplex PCR; TCRdb has only the in-frame clones, and not every one. The sample lists about 97,000 clones; roughly 85% were seen once. The sequenced sample was peripheral blood. The receptor's source is a woman in her seventies with active or convalescent COVID-19.

CDR3 nucleotides: TGCGCCAGCAGCCAATCCAGGGGTAACACTGAAGCTTTCTTT. Its translation: CASSQSRGNTEAFF. The chain uses TRBV4-3 and TRBJ1-1; a possible D gene is TRBD1 (6 bases). The length of the CDR3 is 14 residues. CDR1 and CDR2 from the germline V gene are LGHNA and YSLEER. The V end was cut by 2 bases, the J end by 2 bases, with 9 bases between.